One sample yielded the 13 T cell receptor beta chains listed below, sequenced in a study of blood T cell repertoires in COVID-19. Some clones are missing from TCRdb's copy, which holds only in-frame ones; the method was immunoSEQ multiplex PCR. The sample records approximately 270,000 clones, 70% to 90% being singletons. The sample was peripheral blood. Receptors were obtained from a man older than 75 with acute or convalescent COVID-19.

This clone was counted between two and nine times. The chain couples TRBV4-3 to TRBJ2-5; 7 bases match TRBD2. V lost 0 bases and J lost 2; bases outside the gene matches: 9. Germline-derived CDR1 and CDR2 are LGHNA and YSLEER. The CDR3 is 17 residues long. CDR3 amino acids: CASSQDLRTRIQETQYF. The CDR3 DNA reads TGCGCCAGCAGCCAAGATTTAAGGACTAGGATTCAAGAGACCCAGTACTTC.

V usage is TRBV5-1 and J usage is TRBJ2-3; D may be TRBD1 (5 bases). Trimming left V 4 bases short and J 6 bases short, with 12 bases between. Germline-derived CDR1 and CDR2 are SGHRS and YFSETQ. This CDR3 spans 13 amino acids. DNA for the CDR3: TGCGCCAGCAGCCAACCCTCAGGGGATACGCAGTATTTT. The encoded protein is CASSQPSGDTQYF.

The chain has TRBV28 and TRBJ1-2; 7 bases match TRBD1. Germline trimming cut 2 bases from V and 8 bases from J; bases unmatched to any gene: 14. The CDR3 sequence is 16 residues long. CDR1 and CDR2 (germline): MDHEN, SYDVKM. The CDR3 sequence is CASSLARTGPPGGYTF. DNA for the CDR3: TGTGCCAGCAGTTTAGCCCGGACAGGCCCCCCTGGGGGCTACACCTTC.

This clone occurred once. The chain is built from TRBV15 and TRBJ2-5; 7 bases align to TRBD2. This CDR3 has 16 amino acids. The trim removed 3 bases at V and 1 base at J, leaving 8 bases unmatched. Germline V CDR1 and CDR2: LNHNV, YYDKDF (reference sequence). This CDR3 is CATSSGYSGSQETQYF. CDR3 sequence (DNA): TGTGCCACCAGCAGCGGATATAGCGGGTCCCAAGAGACCCAGTACTTC.

This clone appeared once. The rearrangement uses TRBV5-6 and TRBJ1-1, with D uncertain. Germline V gene lookup returns CDR1 SGHDT and CDR2 YYEEEE. The CDR3 totals 15 residues. Trimming took 4 bases from V and 4 from J, leaving 17 bases between them. The chain's CDR3 is CASSRGEVEATEAFF. Here the CDR3 DNA reads TGTGCCAGCAGCCGGGGTGAGGTGGAAGCCACTGAAGCTTTCTTT.

The chain joins TRBV4-1 to TRBJ2-5; 7 bases line up with TRBD2. The CDR3 has 16 residues. The V and J ends lost 0 bases and 5 bases, in that order; junction bases with no gene match: 9. Germline CDR1 and CDR2: MGHRA and YSYEKL. CDR3 loop: CASSQDRLAIVETQYF. The DNA for the CDR3 is TGCGCCAGCAGCCAAGATCGACTAGCCATCGTGGAGACCCAGTACTTC.

The CDR3 is CASIKGAGIYNEQFF. The CDR3 bases are TGTGCCAGCATAAAAGGGGCGGGGATCTACAATGAGCAGTTCTTC. The chain is built from TRBV28 and TRBJ2-1, with D tentatively TRBD2 (6 bases). Trimming left V 7 bases short and J 3 bases short, with 16 bases between. Looked up from germline, CDR1 is MDHEN and CDR2 is SYDVKM. CDR3 size: 15 residues.

CDR3 sequence (DNA): TGTGCCAGCTCACCTTCACAGGACCCTAGAGATACGCAGTATTTT. It codes for CASSPSQDPRDTQYF. The genes are TRBV18 and TRBJ2-3; possibly TRBD1 for D (5 bases). CDR1 KGHSH and CDR2 LQKENI come from the germline V gene. This CDR3 has 15 amino acids. Deletions cut 3 bases from V and 5 bases from J, with 15 bases between.

The V and J genes are TRBV12-3 or TRBV12-4 and TRBJ1-5; D gene unclear. The CDR3 consists of 13 residues. V shed 5 bases and J shed 4 bases, with 9 bases lying between them. CDR3 protein: CASSPQQNQPQHF. CDR3 coding DNA: TGTGCCAGCAGTCCCCAACAGAATCAGCCCCAGCATTTT.

V and J are TRBV7-2 and TRBJ2-4; the D gene is possibly TRBD1 (7 bases). Germline CDR1 SGHTA, CDR2 FQGNSA. The CDR3 has 14 residues. V dropped 4 bases and J dropped 6 bases, with 13 bases sitting between them. The CDR3, as DNA: TGTGCCAGCAGCTCCGGGACAGCGGGAAACATTCAGTACTTC. Translated, it gives CASSSGTAGNIQYF.

The chain combines TRBV5-5 with TRBJ1-2; no firm D call. The V and J ends lost 4 bases and 7 bases respectively, with 17 bases between them. The CDR3 spans 14 residues. Germline V lookup: CDR1 SGHKS, CDR2 YYEKEE (reference sequence). The CDR3 region is CASSLDKGGSGYTF. DNA of the CDR3: TGTGCCAGCAGCCTTGATAAGGGAGGGAGTGGCTACACCTTC.

The rearrangement joins TRBV11-3 to TRBJ2-2, with D maybe TRBD2 (6 bases). Trimming removed 3 bases from V and 0 bases from J, with 11 bases in between. The CDR3 covers 16 residues. Germline V gene data show CDR1 as SGHNT and CDR2 as YENEEA. The CDR3 sequence: CASSFGGRANTGELFF. CDR3 in DNA: TGTGCCAGCAGCTTTGGGGGGAGAGCGAACACCGGGGAGCTGTTTTTT. The variable domain in full, with the rest retrieved from reference TRBV11-3 and TRBJ2-2, is EAGVVQSPRYKIIEKKQPVAFWCNPISGHNTLYWYLQNLGQGPELLIRYENEEAVDDSQLPKDRFSAERLKGVDSTLKIQPAELGDSAVYLCASSFGGRANTGELFFGEGSRLTVL.

V usage is TRBV29-1 and J usage is TRBJ1-5, with D perhaps TRBD1 (5 bases). The ends were cut back, 4 bases at V and 0 bases at J, with 13 bases in the middle. CDR1 is SQVTM and CDR2 is ANQGSEA in the germline V gene. This CDR3 has 15 amino acids. Here the CDR3 reads CSVVPREDSNQPQHF. For the CDR3, the DNA is TGCAGCGTTGTCCCCAGGGAAGATAGCAATCAGCCCCAGCATTTT.